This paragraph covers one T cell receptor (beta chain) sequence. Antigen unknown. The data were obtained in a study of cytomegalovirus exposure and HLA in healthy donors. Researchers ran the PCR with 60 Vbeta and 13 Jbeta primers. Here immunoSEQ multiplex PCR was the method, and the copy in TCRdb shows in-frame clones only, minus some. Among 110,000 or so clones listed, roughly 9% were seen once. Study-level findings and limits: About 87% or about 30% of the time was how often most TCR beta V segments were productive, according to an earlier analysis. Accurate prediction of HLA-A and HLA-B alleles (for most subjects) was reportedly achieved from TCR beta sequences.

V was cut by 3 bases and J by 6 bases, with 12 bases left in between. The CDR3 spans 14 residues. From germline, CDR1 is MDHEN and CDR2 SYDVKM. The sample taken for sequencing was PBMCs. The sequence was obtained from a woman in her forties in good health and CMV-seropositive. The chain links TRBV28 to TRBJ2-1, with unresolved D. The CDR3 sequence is CASSLSRSVNEQFF. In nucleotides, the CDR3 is TGTGCCAGCAGTTTGTCCAGGTCCGTCAATGAGCAGTTCTTC.